Below, 8 T cell receptor beta chains from the same sample are listed, as sequenced in a study of blood T cell repertoires in COVID-19. Generated by immunoSEQ multiplex PCR, the TCRdb table keeps only in-frame clones and is missing some. The table records some 83,000 clones, about 87% of them present only once. Source material: peripheral blood. These receptors were obtained from a man between 60 and 75 years old with acute or convalescent COVID-19.

This clone was seen just once. V is TRBV19 and J is TRBJ2-7; D possibly corresponds to TRBD1 (5 bases). V lost 5 bases to trimming and J lost 5 bases, with 13 bases between them. The CDR3 is made up of 13 amino acids. Per germline, CDR1 LNHDA and CDR2 SQIVND (reference sequence). The CDR3 nucleotides are TGTGCCAGTAGTTTGAGGACAAGGGACGAGCAGTACTTC. This gives the protein CASSLRTRDEQYF.

The genes are TRBV9 and TRBJ2-2; 14 bases agree with TRBD2. From germline, CDR1 is SGDLS and CDR2 YYNGEE. The CDR3 is 16 amino acids. After removal of 4 bases from V and 5 bases from J, the junction contained 4 bases not matched to a gene. CDR3 amino acids: CASSPRTSGGTGELFF. The CDR3 DNA follows: TGTGCCAGCAGCCCCCGGACTAGCGGGGGGACCGGGGAGCTGTTTTTT.

The chain is built from TRBV19 and TRBJ2-5, with 8 bases that match TRBD1. V was clipped by 4 bases and J by 5 bases; unmatched bases: 3. Per the germline V gene, CDR1 is LNHDA and CDR2 is SQIVND (reference sequence). The CDR3 has 13 residues. CDR3 DNA: TGTGCCAGTAGTACTCGACAGGGGGAGACCCAGTACTTC. It specifies CASSTRQGETQYF.

J is TRBJ2-1 and V is TRBV10-3; the match to TRBD2 covers 12 bases. Germline V gene sequence: CDR1 ENHRY, CDR2 SYGVKD. This CDR3 has 14 amino acids. The ends lost 3 bases at V and 7 bases at J; junction bases unmatched: 1. The CDR3 nucleotides are TGTGCCATCAGTGAAACTAGCGGGGGGAATGAGCAGTTCTTC. Translated, it gives CAISETSGGNEQFF.

The genes are TRBV3-1 (or the pseudogene TRBV3-2) and TRBJ2-7, with 7 bases fitting TRBD2. V lost 3 bases to trimming and J lost 2 bases; unmatched junction nucleotides: 4. CDR1 LGHDT and CDR2 YNNKEL come from the germline V gene (reference sequence). The CDR3 length is 14 residues. CDR3 protein: CASSQGGLTYEQYF. CDR3 coding DNA: TGTGCCAGCAGCCAGGGAGGGCTTACCTACGAGCAGTACTTC.

This clone is a singleton in its sample. The CDR3 loop is CASNTGTAVYNEQFF. DNA of the CDR3: TGTGCCAGTAACACCGGGACAGCCGTATACAATGAGCAGTTCTTC. J is TRBJ2-1 and V is TRBV19, with TRBD1 matching 7 bases. From germline, CDR1 is LNHDA and CDR2 SQIVND (reference sequence). This CDR3 is built from 15 residues. The trim removed 7 bases at V and 4 bases at J, leaving 10 bases unmatched.

The chain is built from TRBV19 and TRBJ1-5; D is possibly TRBD1 (5 bases). V lost 1 base and J 2 bases, leaving 9 bases between the germline ends. CDR1 is LNHDA and CDR2 is SQIVND in the germline V gene (reference sequence). The CDR3 covers 15 residues. CDR3 bases: TGTGCCAGTAGTATAGGTTCGGGGGGCAATCAGCCCCAGCATTTT. It encodes CASSIGSGGNQPQHF.

The chain combines TRBV5-1 with TRBJ2-1; 8 bases line up with TRBD2. Germline loops: CDR1 SGHRS, CDR2 YFSETQ. This CDR3 is built from 16 residues. V lost 0 bases to trimming and J lost 1 base; unmatched junction nucleotides: 3. The CDR3 nucleotides are TGCGCCAGCAGCTTGGCGCCTAGCGGGTCCTACAATGAGCAGTTCTTC. The encoded protein is CASSLAPSGSYNEQFF.